This T cell receptor beta chain was sequenced during a study of T cells after yellow fever vaccination. MiXCR was run by TCRdb on the 5' RACE reads, yielding one entry per CDR3 protein. The sample shows 150,000 to 200,000 distinct CDR3 sequences, approximately 6.2% of them seen only once. CDR1 is LGHNA and CDR2 is YSLEER in the germline V gene. This CDR3 comprises 14 residues. V was trimmed by 0 bases and J by 1 base, leaving 6 bases between them. The material was CD4+ T cells sorted from PBMCs, obtained on the day of the first yellow fever vaccination. This TCR was recovered from a man aged 18 to 30 who received the YFV17D yellow fever vaccine. This rearrangement joins TRBV4-3 to TRBJ1-1, with D uncertain. This CDR3 is CASSQEAGNTEAFF. The CDR3 DNA sequence: TGCGCCAGCAGCCAAGAAGCCGGGAACACTGAAGCTTTCTTT.